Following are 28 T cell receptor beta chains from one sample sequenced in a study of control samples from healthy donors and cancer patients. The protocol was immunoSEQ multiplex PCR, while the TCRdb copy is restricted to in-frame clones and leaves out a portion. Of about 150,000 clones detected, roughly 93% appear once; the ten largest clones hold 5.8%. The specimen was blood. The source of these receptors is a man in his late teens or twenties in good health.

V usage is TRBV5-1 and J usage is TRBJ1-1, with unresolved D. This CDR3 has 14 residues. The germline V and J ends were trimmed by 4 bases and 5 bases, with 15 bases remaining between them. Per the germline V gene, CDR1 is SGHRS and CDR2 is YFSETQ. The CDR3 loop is CASSPYWGQTEAFF. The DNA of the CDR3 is TGCGCCAGCAGCCCCTATTGGGGTCAAACTGAAGCTTTCTTT. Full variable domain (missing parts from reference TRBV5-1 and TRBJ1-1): KAGVTQTPRYLIKTRGQQVTLSCSPISGHRSVSWYQQTPGQGLQFLFEYFSETQRNKGNFPGRFSGRQFSNSRSEMNVSTLELGDSALYLCASSPYWGQTEAFFGQGTRLTVV.

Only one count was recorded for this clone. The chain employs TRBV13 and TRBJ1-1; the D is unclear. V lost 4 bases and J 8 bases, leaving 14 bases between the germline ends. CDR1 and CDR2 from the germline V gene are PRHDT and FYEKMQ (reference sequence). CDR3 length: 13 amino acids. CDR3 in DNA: TGTGCCAGCAGCTCCGGACTAAGAAACGAAGCTTTCTTT. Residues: CASSSGLRNEAFF.

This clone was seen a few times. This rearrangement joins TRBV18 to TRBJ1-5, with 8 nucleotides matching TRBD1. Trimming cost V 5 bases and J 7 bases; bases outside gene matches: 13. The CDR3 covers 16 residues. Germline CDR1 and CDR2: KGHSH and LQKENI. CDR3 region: CASSMAGTGGGQPQHF. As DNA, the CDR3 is TGTGCCAGCTCAATGGCCGGCACAGGGGGTGGACAGCCCCAGCATTTT.

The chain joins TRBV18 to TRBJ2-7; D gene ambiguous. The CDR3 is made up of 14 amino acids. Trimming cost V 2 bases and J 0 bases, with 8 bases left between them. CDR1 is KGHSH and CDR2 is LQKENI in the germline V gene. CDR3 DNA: TGTGCCAGCTCACCAGATAGGAGCTCCTACGAGCAGTACTTC. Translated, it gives CASSPDRSSYEQYF. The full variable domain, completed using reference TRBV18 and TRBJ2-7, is NAGVMQNPRHLVRRRGQEARLRCSPMKGHSHVYWYRQLPEEGLKFMVYLQKENIIDESGMPKERFSAEFPKEGPSILRIQQVVRGDSAAYFCASSPDRSSYEQYFGPGTRLTVT.

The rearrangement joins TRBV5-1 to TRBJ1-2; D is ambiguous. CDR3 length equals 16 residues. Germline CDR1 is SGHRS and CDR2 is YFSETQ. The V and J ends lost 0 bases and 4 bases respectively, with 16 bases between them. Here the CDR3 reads CASSLGPQNTGYGYTF. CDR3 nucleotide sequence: TGCGCCAGCAGCTTGGGACCTCAGAATACCGGCTATGGCTACACCTTC. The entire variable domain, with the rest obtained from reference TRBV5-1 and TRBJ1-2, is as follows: KAGVTQTPRYLIKTRGQQVTLSCSPISGHRSVSWYQQTPGQGLQFLFEYFSETQRNKGNFPGRFSGRQFSNSRSEMNVSTLELGDSALYLCASSLGPQNTGYGYTFGSGTRLTVV.

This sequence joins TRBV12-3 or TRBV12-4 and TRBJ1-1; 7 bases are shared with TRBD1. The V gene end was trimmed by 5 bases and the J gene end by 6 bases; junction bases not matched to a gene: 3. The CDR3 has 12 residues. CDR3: CASSLGTAEAFF. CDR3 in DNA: TGTGCCAGCAGTCTAGGGACAGCTGAAGCTTTCTTT.

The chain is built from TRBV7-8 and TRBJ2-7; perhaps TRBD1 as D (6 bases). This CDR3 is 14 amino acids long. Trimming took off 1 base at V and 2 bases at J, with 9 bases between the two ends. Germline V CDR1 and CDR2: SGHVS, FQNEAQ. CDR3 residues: CASSLGTAAYEQYF. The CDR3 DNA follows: TGTGCCAGCAGCTTAGGGACAGCCGCCTACGAGCAGTACTTC.

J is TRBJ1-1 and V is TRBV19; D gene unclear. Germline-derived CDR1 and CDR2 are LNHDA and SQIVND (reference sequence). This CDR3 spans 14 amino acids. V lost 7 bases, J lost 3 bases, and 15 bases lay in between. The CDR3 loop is CASTRTPADTEAFF. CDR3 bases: TGTGCCAGTACCAGAACCCCCGCGGACACTGAAGCTTTCTTT.

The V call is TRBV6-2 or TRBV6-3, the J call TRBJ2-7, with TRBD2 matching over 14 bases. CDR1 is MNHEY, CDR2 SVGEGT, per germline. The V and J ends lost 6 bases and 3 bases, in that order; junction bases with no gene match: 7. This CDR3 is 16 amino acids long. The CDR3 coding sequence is TGTGCCAGCAGCCTCGGGACTAGCGGGAGATACTACGAGCAGTACTTC. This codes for CASSLGTSGRYYEQYF.

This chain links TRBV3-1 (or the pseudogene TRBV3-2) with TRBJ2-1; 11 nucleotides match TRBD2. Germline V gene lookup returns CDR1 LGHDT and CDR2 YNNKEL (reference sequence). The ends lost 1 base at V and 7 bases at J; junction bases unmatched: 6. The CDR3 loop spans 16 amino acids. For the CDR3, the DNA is TGTGCCAGCAGCCAAGTTACTAGCGGGAGCCGAAATGAGCAGTTCTTC. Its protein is CASSQVTSGSRNEQFF.

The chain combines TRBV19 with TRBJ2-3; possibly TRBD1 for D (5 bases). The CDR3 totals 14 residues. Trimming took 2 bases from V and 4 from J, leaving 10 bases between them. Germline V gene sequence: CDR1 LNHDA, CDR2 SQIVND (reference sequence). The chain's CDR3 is CASSISQGPDTQYF. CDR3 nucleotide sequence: TGTGCCAGTAGTATATCCCAGGGTCCAGATACGCAGTATTTT.

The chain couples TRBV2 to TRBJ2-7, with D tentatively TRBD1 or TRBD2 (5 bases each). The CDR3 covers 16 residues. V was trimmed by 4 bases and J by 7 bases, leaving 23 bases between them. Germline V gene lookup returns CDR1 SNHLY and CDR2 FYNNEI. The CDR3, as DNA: TGTGCCAGCAGTGGACCCGGGACGGCGTCTACGAGGGAGCAGTACTTC. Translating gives CASSGPGTASTREQYF. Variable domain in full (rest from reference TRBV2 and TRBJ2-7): EPEVTQTPSHQVTQMGQEVILRCVPISNHLYFYWYRQILGQKVEFLVSFYNNEISEKSEIFDDQFSVERPDGSNFTLKIRSTKLEDSAMYFCASSGPGTASTREQYFGPGTRLTVT.

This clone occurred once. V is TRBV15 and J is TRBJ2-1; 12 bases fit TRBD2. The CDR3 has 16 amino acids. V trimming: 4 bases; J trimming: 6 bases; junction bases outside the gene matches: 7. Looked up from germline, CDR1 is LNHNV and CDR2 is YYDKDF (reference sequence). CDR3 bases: TGTGCCACCAGCATTTCGCTAGCGGGAGGGCCCAATGAGCAGTTCTTC. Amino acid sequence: CATSISLAGGPNEQFF.

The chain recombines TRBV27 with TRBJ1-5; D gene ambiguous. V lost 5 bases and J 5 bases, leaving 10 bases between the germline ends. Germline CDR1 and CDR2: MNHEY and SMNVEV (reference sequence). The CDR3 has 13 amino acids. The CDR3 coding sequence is TGTGCCAGCAGTCTGGGGAGATATCAGCCCCAGCATTTT. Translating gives CASSLGRYQPQHF.

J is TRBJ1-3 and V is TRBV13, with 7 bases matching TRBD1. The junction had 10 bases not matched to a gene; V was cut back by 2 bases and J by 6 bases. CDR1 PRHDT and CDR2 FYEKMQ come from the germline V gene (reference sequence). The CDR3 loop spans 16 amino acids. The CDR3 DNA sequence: TGTGCCAGCAGCTTACTCGACAGGGAGGGTGCAAACACCATATATTTT. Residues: CASSLLDREGANTIYF.

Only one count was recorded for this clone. The CDR3 loop is CASSLDLETQYF. CDR3 nucleotide sequence: TGCGCCAGCAGCTTGGACTTGGAGACCCAGTACTTC. The rearrangement links TRBV5-1 to TRBJ2-5; no definite D call. Trimming took off 0 bases at V and 5 bases at J, with 5 bases between the two ends. Per germline, CDR1 SGHRS and CDR2 YFSETQ. CDR3 size: 12 residues.

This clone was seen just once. CDR3 coding DNA: TGTGCCAGCAGTGATCGTTTAAACACCATATATTTT. It codes for CASSDRLNTIYF. The chain has TRBV6-1 and TRBJ1-3, with D unclear. The CDR3 spans 12 residues. CDR1 is MNHNS and CDR2 is SASEGT in the germline V gene. V was clipped by 3 bases and J by 6 bases, with 6 bases between them.

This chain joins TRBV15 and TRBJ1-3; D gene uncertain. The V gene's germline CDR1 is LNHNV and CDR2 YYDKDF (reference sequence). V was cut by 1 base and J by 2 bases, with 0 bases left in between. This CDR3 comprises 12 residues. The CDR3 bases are TGTGCCACCAGCAGAGCTGGAAACACCATATATTTT. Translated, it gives CATSRAGNTIYF.

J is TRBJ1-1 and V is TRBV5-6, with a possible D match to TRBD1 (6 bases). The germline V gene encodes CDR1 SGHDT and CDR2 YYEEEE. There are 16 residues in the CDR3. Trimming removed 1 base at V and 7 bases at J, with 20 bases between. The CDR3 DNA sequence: TGTGCCAGCAGCTTGCTCCAACAGGGTCCTTGGGGTGAAGCTTTCTTT. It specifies CASSLLQQGPWGEAFF.

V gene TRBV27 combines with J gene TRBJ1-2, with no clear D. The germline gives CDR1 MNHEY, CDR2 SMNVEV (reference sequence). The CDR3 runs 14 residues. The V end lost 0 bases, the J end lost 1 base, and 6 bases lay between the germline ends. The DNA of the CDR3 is TGTGCCAGCAGTTTATCTGTCAGTAACTATGGCTACACCTTC. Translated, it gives CASSLSVSNYGYTF.

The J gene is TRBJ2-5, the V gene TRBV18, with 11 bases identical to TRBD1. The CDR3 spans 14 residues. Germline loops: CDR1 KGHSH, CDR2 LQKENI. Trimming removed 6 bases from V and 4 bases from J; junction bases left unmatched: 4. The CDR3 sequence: CASSRTGGLETQYF. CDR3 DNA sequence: TGTGCCAGCTCCAGGACAGGGGGCTTAGAGACCCAGTACTTC.

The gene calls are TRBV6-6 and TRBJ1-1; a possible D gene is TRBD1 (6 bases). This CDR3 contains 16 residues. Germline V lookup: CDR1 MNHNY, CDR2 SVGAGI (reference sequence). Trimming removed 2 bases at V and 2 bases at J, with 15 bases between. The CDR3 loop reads CASSYIPGAGNTEAFF. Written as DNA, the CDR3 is TGTGCCAGCAGTTACATTCCGGGGGCGGGTAACACTGAAGCTTTCTTT.

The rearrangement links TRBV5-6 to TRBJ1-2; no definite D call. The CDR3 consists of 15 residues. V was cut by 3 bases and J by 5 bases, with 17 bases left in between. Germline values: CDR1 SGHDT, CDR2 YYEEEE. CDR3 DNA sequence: TGTGCCAGCAGCTCTGCCGGGCAGCAGGTGTATGGCTACACCTTC. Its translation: CASSSAGQQVYGYTF.

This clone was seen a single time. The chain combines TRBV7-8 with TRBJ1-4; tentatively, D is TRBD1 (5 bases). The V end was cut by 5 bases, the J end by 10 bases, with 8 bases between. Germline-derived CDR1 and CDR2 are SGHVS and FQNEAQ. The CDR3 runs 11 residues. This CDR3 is CASSQGGKLFF. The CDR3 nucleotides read TGTGCCAGCAGCCAGGGAGGAAAACTGTTTTTT.

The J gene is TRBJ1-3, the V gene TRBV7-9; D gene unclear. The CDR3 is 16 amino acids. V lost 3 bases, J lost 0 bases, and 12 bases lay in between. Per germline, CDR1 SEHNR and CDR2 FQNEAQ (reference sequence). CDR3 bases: TGTGCCAGCAGCTTTGGCAGTCCGATCTCTGGAAACACCATATATTTT. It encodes CASSFGSPISGNTIYF.

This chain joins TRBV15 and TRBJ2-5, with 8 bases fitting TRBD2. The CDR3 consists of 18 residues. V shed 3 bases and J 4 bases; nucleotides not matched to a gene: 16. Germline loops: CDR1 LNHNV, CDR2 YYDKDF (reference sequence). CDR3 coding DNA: TGTGCCACCAGCAGCTTACCCCGGCCCAGCGGGAGCCCAGAGACCCAGTACTTC. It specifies CATSSLPRPSGSPETQYF.

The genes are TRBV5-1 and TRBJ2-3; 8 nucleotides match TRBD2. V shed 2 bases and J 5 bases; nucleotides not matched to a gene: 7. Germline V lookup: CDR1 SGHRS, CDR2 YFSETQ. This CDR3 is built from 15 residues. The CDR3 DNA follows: TGCGCCAGCAGCTTTTTGGCGGGAGGAGGAGATACGCAGTATTTT. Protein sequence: CASSFLAGGGDTQYF.

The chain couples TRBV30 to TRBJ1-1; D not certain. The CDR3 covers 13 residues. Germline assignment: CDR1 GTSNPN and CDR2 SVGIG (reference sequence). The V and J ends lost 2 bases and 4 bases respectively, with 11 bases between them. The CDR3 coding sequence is TGTGCCTGGAGTAGGGTAGTTAGCACTGAAGCTTTCTTT. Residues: CAWSRVVSTEAFF.